This TCR beta chain derives from a study of Ad26.COV2.S vaccination and SARS-CoV-2 variants. Across the whole study: Recipients of Ad26.COV2.S got it intramuscularly, once or twice 56 days apart. Study observations and caveats: Comparable non-spike TCR breadth was observed in vaccine and placebo recipients.

Treatment in this sample: some 20 received Ad26.COV2.S at low or high dose, single or two shots; about 5 received placebo; per-sample allocation not given. Specimen acquisition occurred on day 63 following the initial vaccine or placebo injection. The individual, an adult aged 18-55 years, was a donor in Boston. Produced via immunoSEQ multiplex PCR; TCRdb's table is partial and in-frame only. The repertoire includes over 250,000 clones, roughly 86% of them detected once, and around 3.5% sits in the top ten. Looked up from germline, CDR1 is MNHEY and CDR2 is SMNVEV (reference sequence). Germline trimming cut 6 bases from V and 3 bases from J; bases unmatched to any gene: 27. This CDR3 comprises 22 residues. As to this clone: What it binds is not known.

The chain has TRBV27 and TRBJ1-2; 11 bases are shared with TRBD1. This TCR came from a person between 18 and 60 years old who received the Ad26.COV2.S COVID-19 vaccine or a placebo. Sequenced material: peripheral blood, taken in a trial of Ad26.COV2.S vaccine versus placebo. The DNA of the CDR3 is TGTGCCAGCAGCCATAACGCCTTATTTCGCCGGGACAGGGGGATTTCGGACTATGGCTACACCTTC. Translated, it gives CASSHNALFRRDRGISDYGYTF.